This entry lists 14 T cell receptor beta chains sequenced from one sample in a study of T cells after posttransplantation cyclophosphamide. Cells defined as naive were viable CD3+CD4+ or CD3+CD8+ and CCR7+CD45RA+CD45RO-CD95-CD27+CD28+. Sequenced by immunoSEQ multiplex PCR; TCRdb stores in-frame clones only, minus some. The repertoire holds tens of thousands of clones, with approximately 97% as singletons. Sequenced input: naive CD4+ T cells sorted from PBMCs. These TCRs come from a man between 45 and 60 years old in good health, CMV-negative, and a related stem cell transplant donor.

The CDR3 coding sequence is TGTGCCAGTAGTAGTTCTAGCACCACAGATACGCAGTATTTT. Protein product: CASSSSSTTDTQYF. The chain recombines TRBV19 with TRBJ2-3; D possibly corresponds to TRBD2 (5 bases). Trimming shortened V by 4 bases and J by 2 bases, and 10 bases separated the two germline ends. The germline CDR1 and CDR2 sequences are LNHDA and SQIVND (reference sequence). This CDR3 has 14 amino acids.

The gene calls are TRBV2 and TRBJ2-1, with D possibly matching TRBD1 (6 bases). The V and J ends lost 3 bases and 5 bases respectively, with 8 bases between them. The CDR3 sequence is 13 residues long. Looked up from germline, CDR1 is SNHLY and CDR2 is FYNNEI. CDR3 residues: CASSDGQHNEQFF. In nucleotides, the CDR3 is TGTGCCAGCAGTGATGGACAGCACAATGAGCAGTTCTTC.

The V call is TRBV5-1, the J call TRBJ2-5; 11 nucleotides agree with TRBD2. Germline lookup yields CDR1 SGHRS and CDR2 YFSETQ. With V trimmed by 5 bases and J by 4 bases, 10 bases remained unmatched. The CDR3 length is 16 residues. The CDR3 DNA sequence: TGCGCCAGCAGTTCATCCGGGACTAGCGGCCGAGAGACCCAGTACTTC. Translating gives CASSSSGTSGRETQYF.

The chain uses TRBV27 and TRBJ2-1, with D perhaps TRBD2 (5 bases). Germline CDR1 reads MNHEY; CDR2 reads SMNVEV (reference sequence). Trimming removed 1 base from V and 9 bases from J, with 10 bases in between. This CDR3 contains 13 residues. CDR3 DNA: TGTGCCAGCAGTTTATTAGAACGGGGTGAGCAGTTCTTC. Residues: CASSLLERGEQFF.

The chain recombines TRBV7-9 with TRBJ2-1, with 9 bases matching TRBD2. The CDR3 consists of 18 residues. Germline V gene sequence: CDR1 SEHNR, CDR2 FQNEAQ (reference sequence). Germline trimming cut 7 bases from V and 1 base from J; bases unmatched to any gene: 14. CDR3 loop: CASTRSFQRGASYNEQFF. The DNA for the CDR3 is TGTGCCAGCACTAGGTCTTTTCAGCGGGGGGCTTCCTACAATGAGCAGTTCTTC. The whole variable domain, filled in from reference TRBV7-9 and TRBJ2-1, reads DTGVSQNPRHKITKRGQNVTFRCDPISEHNRLYWYRQTLGQGPEFLTYFQNEAQLEKSRLLSDRFSAERPKGSFSTLEIQRTEQGDSAMYLCASTRSFQRGASYNEQFFGPGTRLTVL.

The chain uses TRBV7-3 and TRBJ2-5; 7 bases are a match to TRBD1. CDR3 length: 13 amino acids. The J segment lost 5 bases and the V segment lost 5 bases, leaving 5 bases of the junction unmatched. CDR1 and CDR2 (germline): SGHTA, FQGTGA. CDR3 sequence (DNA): TGTGCCAGCAGCCCAAGGGGGCCCGAGACCCAGTACTTC. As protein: CASSPRGPETQYF.

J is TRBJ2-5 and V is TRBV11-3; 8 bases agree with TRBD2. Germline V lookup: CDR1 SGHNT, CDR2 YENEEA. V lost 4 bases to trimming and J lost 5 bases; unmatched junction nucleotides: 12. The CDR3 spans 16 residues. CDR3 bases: TGTGCCAGCAGCTCCTCTTTTGCGGGGGGATACGAGACCCAGTACTTC. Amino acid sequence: CASSSSFAGGYETQYF.

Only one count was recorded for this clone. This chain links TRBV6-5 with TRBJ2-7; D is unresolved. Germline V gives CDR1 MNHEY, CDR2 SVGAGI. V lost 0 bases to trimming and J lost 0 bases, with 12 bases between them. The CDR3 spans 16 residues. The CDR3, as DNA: TGTGCCAGCAGTTACTCTTATTCTCCTAGCTCCTACGAGCAGTACTTC. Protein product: CASSYSYSPSSYEQYF.

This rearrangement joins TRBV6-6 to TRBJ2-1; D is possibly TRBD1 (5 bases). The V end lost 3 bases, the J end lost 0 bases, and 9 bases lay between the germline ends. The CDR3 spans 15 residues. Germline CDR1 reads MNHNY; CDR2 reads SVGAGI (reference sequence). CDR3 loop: CASSYSTVSYNEQFF. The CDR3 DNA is TGTGCCAGCAGTTATTCGACAGTCTCCTACAATGAGCAGTTCTTC.

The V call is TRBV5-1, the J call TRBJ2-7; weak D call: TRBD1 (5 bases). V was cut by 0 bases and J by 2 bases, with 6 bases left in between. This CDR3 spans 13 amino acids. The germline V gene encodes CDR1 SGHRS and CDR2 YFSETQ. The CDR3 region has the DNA TGCGCCAGCAGCTTGGCAGGGACCTACGAGCAGTACTTC. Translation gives CASSLAGTYEQYF.

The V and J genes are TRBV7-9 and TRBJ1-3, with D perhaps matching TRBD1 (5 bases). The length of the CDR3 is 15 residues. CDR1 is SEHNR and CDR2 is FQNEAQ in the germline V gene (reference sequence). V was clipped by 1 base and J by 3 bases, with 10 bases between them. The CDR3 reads CASSLGGGSGNTIYF. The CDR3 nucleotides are TGTGCCAGCAGCTTAGGTGGGGGGAGTGGAAACACCATATATTTT.

For the CDR3, the DNA is TGCGCCAGCAGCCAAGAGAGGGTGGGCACTGAAGCTTTCTTT. Translating it yields CASSQERVGTEAFF. The rearrangement joins TRBV4-3 to TRBJ1-1; D unclear. The CDR3 spans 14 residues. The V end was cut by 0 bases, the J end by 4 bases, with 9 bases between. Germline lookup yields CDR1 LGHNA and CDR2 YSLEER.

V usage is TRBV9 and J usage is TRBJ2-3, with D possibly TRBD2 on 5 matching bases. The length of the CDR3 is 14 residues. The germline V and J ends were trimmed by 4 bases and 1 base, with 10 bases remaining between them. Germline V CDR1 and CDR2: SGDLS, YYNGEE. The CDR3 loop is CASSPRTGTDTQYF. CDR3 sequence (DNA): TGTGCCAGCAGCCCCCGGACTGGCACAGATACGCAGTATTTT.

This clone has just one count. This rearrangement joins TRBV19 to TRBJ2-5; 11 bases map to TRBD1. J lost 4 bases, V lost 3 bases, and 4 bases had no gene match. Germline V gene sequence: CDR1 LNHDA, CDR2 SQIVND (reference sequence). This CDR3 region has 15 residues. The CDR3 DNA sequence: TGTGCCAGTAGTATCAGGGGACAGGGGGGAGAGACCCAGTACTTC. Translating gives CASSIRGQGGETQYF.